What follows are 32 T cell receptor beta chains derived from one specimen sequenced in a study of identical twins. TCRdb reprocessed the 5' RACE reads via MiXCR and lists one record per CDR3 protein. The sample contains a few hundred thousand distinct CDR3 sequences, about 18% of which appear only once. The sample was naive T cells sorted from blood. Receptor source: a man over 45 in good health.

At least ten counts were recorded for this clonotype. This chain uses TRBV20-1 with TRBJ2-1; unclear D gene. V lost 5 bases, J lost 1 base, and 9 bases lay in between. The length of the CDR3 is 13 residues. In germline, CDR1 is DFQATT, CDR2 SNEGSKA (reference sequence). The CDR3 sequence: CSARPGSYNEQFF. The CDR3 bases are TGCAGTGCTCGCCCTGGGTCCTACAATGAGCAGTTCTTC.

This clonotype occurred a few times. The chain uses TRBV20-1 and TRBJ1-5; tentatively, D is TRBD1 (5 bases). Germline CDR1 DFQATT, CDR2 SNEGSKA (reference sequence). V shed 5 bases and J shed 0 bases, with 11 bases lying between them. The CDR3 extends over 14 amino acids. CDR3 amino acids: CSALQGYSNQPQHF. The CDR3 nucleotides are TGCAGTGCTCTTCAGGGCTATAGCAATCAGCCCCAGCATTTT.

In the case of this clonotype: Relative to the germline gene, one junction end is altered; a read error may explain this. The V gene is TRBV6-2 or TRBV6-3, the J gene TRBJ1-5, with 7 bases lining up with TRBD1. This CDR3 has 13 amino acids. From germline, CDR1 is MNHEY and CDR2 SVGEGT. The CDR3 is CVSRDRVGQPQHF. The CDR3 DNA is TGTGTCAGCAGAGACAGGGTAGGACAGCCCCAGCATTTT.

This clonotype was seen ten or more times. The chain employs TRBV6-1 and TRBJ1-6, with D perhaps TRBD1 (6 bases). Germline CDR1 and CDR2: MNHNS and SASEGT. There are 14 residues in the CDR3. Trimming took 6 bases from V and 0 from J, leaving 6 bases between them. CDR3: CASRQGSYNSPLHF. CDR3 nucleotides: TGTGCCAGCAGACAGGGCTCCTATAATTCACCCCTCCACTTT.

This clonotype was detected only a few times. The chain links TRBV18 to TRBJ2-3; D is uncertain. Germline CDR1 reads KGHSH; CDR2 reads LQKENI. The CDR3 is 15 amino acids. Trimming took 1 base from V and 3 from J, leaving 11 bases between them. This CDR3 reads CASSPRTGITDTQYF. In nucleotides, the CDR3 is TGTGCCAGCTCACCACGTACTGGCATAACAGATACGCAGTATTTT.

The chain has TRBV7-3 and TRBJ1-3, with D possibly matching TRBD1 (5 bases). Germline values: CDR1 SGHTA, CDR2 FQGTGA. The V end was cut by 4 bases, the J end by 4 bases, with 8 bases between. The CDR3 is 13 amino acids. The CDR3, as DNA: TGTGCCAGCAGCTCCGGGACGGGAAACACCATATATTTT. It translates to CASSSGTGNTIYF.

V gene TRBV25-1 combines with J gene TRBJ2-3; D unclear. The CDR3 totals 13 residues. V was trimmed by 6 bases and J by 2 bases, leaving 9 bases between them. Germline V CDR1 and CDR2: MGHDK, SYGVNS. CDR3 sequence: CASRRATTDTQYF. The DNA for the CDR3 is TGTGCCAGCAGACGGGCCACCACAGATACGCAGTATTTT.

This chain joins TRBV29-1 and TRBJ2-7; the match to TRBD2 covers 7 bases. This CDR3 has 13 residues. V was pared by 6 bases and J by 3 bases, with 8 bases of the junction left unmatched. Germline V gene lookup returns CDR1 SQVTM and CDR2 ANQGSEA. The CDR3 sequence is CSVLGLFNYEQYF. CDR3 sequence (DNA): TGCAGCGTACTGGGACTATTTAACTACGAGCAGTACTTC.

This chain uses TRBV18 with TRBJ2-1; a possible D gene is TRBD2 (6 bases). Trimming pared 3 bases from V and 7 bases from J, leaving 16 bases between. Germline V CDR1 and CDR2: KGHSH, LQKENI. CDR3 length: 15 residues. Here the CDR3 reads CASSPVRGSGNEQFF. In DNA, the CDR3 is TGTGCCAGCTCACCGGTTAGAGGGAGCGGGAATGAGCAGTTCTTC.

J is TRBJ2-1 and V is TRBV5-6, with D unclear. Germline CDR1 SGHDT, CDR2 YYEEEE. With 3 bases removed from V and 1 base from J, the gap between germline ends came to 14 bases. This CDR3 is built from 16 residues. The CDR3, as DNA: TGTGCCAGCAGCTCCAACTTAGGGCCTTCCTACAATGAGCAGTTCTTC. Protein: CASSSNLGPSYNEQFF. Drawing the rest from reference TRBV5-6 and TRBJ2-1, the complete variable domain is DAGVTQSPTHLIKTRGQQVTLRCSPKSGHDTVSWYQQALGQGPQFIFQYYEEEERQRGNFPDRFSGHQFPNYSSELNVNALLLGDSALYLCASSSNLGPSYNEQFFGPGTRLTVL.

Worth noting for this clonotype: A much larger clone is a single base away; this may be a read error. The chain links TRBV25-1 to TRBJ1-2; possible D gene TRBD1, 5 bases. This CDR3 spans 15 amino acids. Germline V lookup: CDR1 MGHDK, CDR2 SYGVNS. The CDR3 spells CASSEFGGNLRGYSF. The CDR3 DNA follows: TGTGCCAGCAGTGAATTCGGGGGAAATCTTAGAGGCTACAGCTTC.

The chain uses TRBV5-5 and TRBJ2-1; 7 bases are a match to TRBD1. V lost 7 bases and J lost 4; bases outside the gene matches: 11. Germline CDR1 is SGHKS and CDR2 is YYEKEE (reference sequence). The CDR3 length is 15 residues. For the CDR3, the DNA is TGTGCCAGCTCACACAGGGGCCCCCCTTACAATGAGCAGTTCTTC. Translation gives CASSHRGPPYNEQFF.

The gene calls are TRBV7-8 and TRBJ1-3; a possible D gene is TRBD1 (6 bases). The germline V and J ends were trimmed by 5 bases and 2 bases, with 13 bases remaining between them. The germline V gene encodes CDR1 SGHVS and CDR2 FQNEAQ. The CDR3 is 15 amino acids. The CDR3 nucleotides read TGTGCCAGCAGCAACCACAGGGTCCCTGGAAACACCATATATTTT. It encodes CASSNHRVPGNTIYF. The full variable domain, its missing parts supplied by reference TRBV7-8 and TRBJ1-3, is GAGVSQSPRYKVAKRGQDVALRCDPISGHVSLFWYQQALGQGPEFLTYFQNEAQLDKSGLPSDRFFAERPEGSVSTLKIQRTQQEDSAVYLCASSNHRVPGNTIYFGEGSWLTVV.

V gene TRBV4-3 combines with J gene TRBJ2-3; D ambiguous. V lost 0 bases and J lost 4, with 17 bases in between. The CDR3 has 17 residues. Germline V gene data show CDR1 as LGHNA and CDR2 as YSLEER. This chain's CDR3 is CASSQEVFPAFADTQYF. The CDR3 DNA reads TGCGCCAGCAGCCAAGAGGTTTTTCCAGCCTTCGCAGATACGCAGTATTTT.

The V call is TRBV15, the J call TRBJ2-1; 13 bases are a match to TRBD2. Germline V gives CDR1 LNHNV, CDR2 YYDKDF (reference sequence). The CDR3 has 19 amino acids. V shed 3 bases, J shed 4 bases, and the junction held 12 bases outside the gene matches. The CDR3 coding sequence is TGTGCCACCAGCAGCAAAACTAGCGGGAGGGCCAAAGGGTACAATGAGCAGTTCTTC. It encodes CATSSKTSGRAKGYNEQFF. The whole variable domain, remainder taken from reference TRBV15 and TRBJ2-1, is DAMVIQNPRYQVTQFGKPVTLSCSQTLNHNVMYWYQQKSSQAPKLLFHYYDKDFNNEADTPDNFQSRRPNTSFCFLDIRSPGLGDTAMYLCATSSKTSGRAKGYNEQFFGPGTRLTVL.

Only a few counts were recorded for this clonotype. The rearrangement joins TRBV27 to TRBJ2-6, with a weak D call TRBD2 (5 bases). Between the trimmed V and J ends, which lost 7 bases and 2 bases, there was a span of 12 bases. There are 15 residues in the CDR3. Per the germline V gene, CDR1 is MNHEY and CDR2 is SMNVEV (reference sequence). CDR3 DNA sequence: TGTGCCAGCACCGCCGGGGTGGCTGGGGCCAACGTCCTGACTTTC. It translates to CASTAGVAGANVLTF.

This clonotype was picked up a small number of times. The chain is built from TRBV6-1 and TRBJ2-1; 7 bases line up with TRBD1. This CDR3 contains 15 residues. V lost 6 bases, J lost 3 bases, and 8 bases stayed unmatched. The V gene's germline CDR1 is MNHNS and CDR2 SASEGT. CDR3 sequence: CASSVTGTVYNEQFF. The CDR3 nucleotides are TGTGCCAGCAGCGTAACCGGGACAGTCTACAATGAGCAGTTCTTC.

This clonotype was recorded a few times. CDR3 residues: CSARDAVAGGPSTDTQYF. For the CDR3, the DNA is TGCAGTGCTAGAGACGCGGTAGCGGGAGGCCCCAGCACAGATACGCAGTATTTT. The J gene is TRBJ2-3, the V gene TRBV20-1; 10 bases agree with TRBD2. J gave up 0 bases and V 0 bases, and 9 bases lay outside the gene matches. Germline loops: CDR1 DFQATT, CDR2 SNEGSKA (reference sequence). This CDR3 is 18 amino acids long.

This clonotype was observed a few times. V gene TRBV9 combines with J gene TRBJ2-2; tentatively, D is TRBD1 (6 bases). CDR3 size: 16 residues. Trimming cost V 4 bases and J 0 bases, with 13 bases left between them. Germline V lookup: CDR1 SGDLS, CDR2 YYNGEE. This chain's CDR3 is CASSIGQPSNTGELFF. Here the CDR3 DNA reads TGTGCCAGCAGCATAGGACAGCCCTCGAACACCGGGGAGCTGTTTTTT.

This clonotype was recorded a few times. The chain has TRBV29-1 and TRBJ2-1, with D perhaps TRBD2 (6 bases). The germline V gene has CDR1 SQVTM and CDR2 ANQGSEA. The V gene lost 1 base and the J gene lost 4 bases, with 14 bases spanning the gap. This CDR3 is built from 15 residues. The CDR3 sequence is CSVEGVGRWYNEQFF. CDR3 coding DNA: TGCAGCGTTGAAGGCGTTGGGAGGTGGTACAATGAGCAGTTCTTC.

The V and J genes are TRBV29-1 and TRBJ2-1; D unresolved. This CDR3 has 15 amino acids. Germline V gene sequence: CDR1 SQVTM, CDR2 ANQGSEA. V shed 5 bases and J shed 12 bases, with 26 bases lying between them. CDR3 region: CSVTSGAASFRGQFF. CDR3 sequence (DNA): TGCAGCGTTACTTCGGGCGCGGCAAGCTTTCGCGGGCAGTTCTTC.

Remarks on this clonotype: A much more abundant neighbour one base away suggests this may be a read error. V is TRBV7-9 and J is TRBJ2-7, with 15 bases identical to TRBD2. V shed 5 bases and J 4 bases; nucleotides not matched to a gene: 3. The CDR3 runs to 15 residues. In germline, CDR1 is SEHNR, CDR2 FQNEAQ (reference sequence). CDR3: CASSKGLAGGYEQYF. DNA for the CDR3: TGTGCCAGCAGCAAGGGACTAGCGGGAGGTTACGAGCAGTACTTC.

V gene TRBV23-1 combines with J gene TRBJ2-7; 10 bases are a match to TRBD2. TRBV23-1 falls under the ORF class, with uncertain function. This CDR3 contains 15 residues. With 5 bases clipped from V and 4 bases from J, the junction kept 8 bases outside the gene matches. Written as DNA, the CDR3 is TGCGCCAGCAGTATCGAGCGGGAGGGCCGTTACGAGCAGTACTTC. It encodes CASSIEREGRYEQYF.

The chain links TRBV5-1 to TRBJ2-2, with 12 positions matching TRBD2. J gave up 4 bases and V 4 bases, and 11 bases lay outside the gene matches. Germline values: CDR1 SGHRS, CDR2 YFSETQ. This CDR3 spans 18 amino acids. In DNA, the CDR3 is TGCGCCAGCAGCGTACGCCTAGCGGGGGGGCCGCGCACCGGGGAGCTGTTTTTT. This codes for CASSVRLAGGPRTGELFF.

The chain uses TRBV5-1 and TRBJ2-7; 7 nucleotides align to TRBD1. The trim removed 4 bases at V and 3 bases at J, leaving 10 bases unmatched. This CDR3 is built from 15 residues. CDR1 and CDR2 (germline): SGHRS, YFSETQ. The CDR3 is CASSQKPGTDYEQYF. In DNA, the CDR3 is TGCGCCAGCAGCCAAAAACCCGGGACAGACTACGAGCAGTACTTC. The variable domain in full, with the rest retrieved from reference TRBV5-1 and TRBJ2-7, is KAGVTQTPRYLIKTRGQQVTLSCSPISGHRSVSWYQQTPGQGLQFLFEYFSETQRNKGNFPGRFSGRQFSNSRSEMNVSTLELGDSALYLCASSQKPGTDYEQYFGPGTRLTVT.

The V call is TRBV29-1, the J call TRBJ2-2; 7 positions agree with TRBD1. Germline-derived CDR1 and CDR2 are SQVTM and ANQGSEA. The CDR3 has 11 amino acids. V lost 7 bases to trimming and J lost 5 bases; unmatched junction nucleotides: 1. CDR3 coding DNA: TGCAGCGGCAGGGGGACCGGGGAGCTGTTTTTT. Translated: CSGRGTGELFF.

Only a few counts were recorded for this clonotype. The chain uses TRBV7-9 and TRBJ1-5; 7 bases align to TRBD1. This CDR3 contains 13 residues. Germline V lookup: CDR1 SEHNR, CDR2 FQNEAQ (reference sequence). The V gene end was trimmed by 5 bases and the J gene end by 5 bases; junction bases not matched to a gene: 3. CDR3 protein: CASSPDRDQPQHF. For the CDR3, the DNA is TGTGCCAGCAGCCCCGACAGGGATCAGCCCCAGCATTTT.

This clonotype was seen ten or more times. The genes are TRBV7-2 and TRBJ1-3; no definite D call. Trimming took off 0 bases at V and 0 bases at J, with 9 bases between the two ends. The CDR3 sequence is 16 residues long. Germline V lookup: CDR1 SGHTA, CDR2 FQGNSA. The CDR3: CASSLAQASSGNTIYF. CDR3 sequence (DNA): TGTGCCAGCAGCTTAGCCCAGGCCTCCTCTGGAAACACCATATATTTT.

This clonotype has a handful of counts. V usage is TRBV20-1 and J usage is TRBJ2-2; the match to TRBD1 covers 9 bases. The V gene's germline CDR1 is DFQATT and CDR2 SNEGSKA (reference sequence). This CDR3 is 18 amino acids long. The V gene end was trimmed by 0 bases and the J gene end by 0 bases; junction bases not matched to a gene: 8. The CDR3: CSARDWTGVKSNTGELFF. The CDR3 DNA follows: TGCAGTGCTAGAGATTGGACAGGGGTTAAGTCGAACACCGGGGAGCTGTTTTTT.

This clonotype occurred many times. The gene calls are TRBV4-1 and TRBJ1-5; D is undetermined. The germline V gene has CDR1 MGHRA and CDR2 YSYEKL. The CDR3 loop spans 14 amino acids. Trimming cost V 0 bases and J 4 bases, with 7 bases left between them. CDR3 sequence reads: CASSQDVRNQPQHF. CDR3 bases: TGCGCCAGCAGCCAAGATGTTAGAAATCAGCCCCAGCATTTT.

V gene TRBV15 combines with J gene TRBJ1-5; the D is unclear. V was cut by 0 bases and J by 3 bases, with 9 bases left in between. This CDR3 has 15 amino acids. Germline assignment: CDR1 LNHNV and CDR2 YYDKDF (reference sequence). The CDR3 spells CATSRDWGFNQPQHF. CDR3 in DNA: TGTGCCACCAGCAGAGATTGGGGTTTCAATCAGCCCCAGCATTTT.

This clonotype showed up just a few times. The rearrangement uses TRBV7-6 and TRBJ2-3; 11 bases match TRBD2. The CDR3 is made up of 17 amino acids. Germline values: CDR1 SGHVS, CDR2 FNYEAQ. V gave up 1 base and J gave up 4 bases; unmatched junction bases: 7. DNA of the CDR3: TGTGCCAGCAGCTTAGTACTAGCGGGAGTAGGGGCAGATACGCAGTATTTT. It is translated as CASSLVLAGVGADTQYF.